This T cell receptor beta chain is drawn from a study of blood T cell repertoires in COVID-19. Per the original data handling: Amplification of reference gene primers was used by the study to estimate nucleated cell counts. The protocol was immunoSEQ multiplex PCR, while the TCRdb copy is restricted to in-frame clones and leaves out a portion. V and J calls and clone size are as listed in that table; D and trimming were resolved from the DNA. The sample has roughly 250,000 clones, approximately 85% seen once. Per germline, CDR1 SGHDT and CDR2 YYEEEE. The CDR3 runs 16 residues. V lost 4 bases, J lost 3 bases, and 12 bases stayed unmatched.

Sequences were obtained from peripheral blood. The gene calls are TRBV5-6 and TRBJ1-2; TRBD1 matches at 7 bases. This TCR came from a human donor with COVID-19, enrolled during active disease. The donor label of this sample is uncertain. The CDR3 nucleotides are TGTGCCAGCAGCCTCAGTTCCGGGACAGCATACTATGGCTACACCTTC. It yields the protein CASSLSSGTAYYGYTF.